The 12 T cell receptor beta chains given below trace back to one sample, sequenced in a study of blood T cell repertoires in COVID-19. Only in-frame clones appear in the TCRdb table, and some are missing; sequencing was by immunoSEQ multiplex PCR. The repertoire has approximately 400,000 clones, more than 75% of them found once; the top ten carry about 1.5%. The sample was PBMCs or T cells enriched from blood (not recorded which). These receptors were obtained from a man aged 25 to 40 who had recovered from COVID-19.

CDR3 sequence (DNA): TGCGCCAGCAGCCAAGATAACCTAGCGGGGAACACCGGGGAGCTGTTTTTT. Encoded protein: CASSQDNLAGNTGELFF. The rearrangement links TRBV4-3 to TRBJ2-2; 8 bases are shared with TRBD2. CDR1 is LGHNA, CDR2 YSLEER, per germline. The CDR3 runs to 17 residues. Unmatched junction bases numbered 4, after V lost 0 bases and J lost 1 base.

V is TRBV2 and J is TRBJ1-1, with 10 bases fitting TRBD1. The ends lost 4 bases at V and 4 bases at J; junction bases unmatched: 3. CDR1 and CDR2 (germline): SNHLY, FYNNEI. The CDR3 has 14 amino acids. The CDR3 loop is CASSGQGAVTEAFF. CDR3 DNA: TGTGCCAGCAGTGGACAGGGGGCGGTCACTGAAGCTTTCTTT.

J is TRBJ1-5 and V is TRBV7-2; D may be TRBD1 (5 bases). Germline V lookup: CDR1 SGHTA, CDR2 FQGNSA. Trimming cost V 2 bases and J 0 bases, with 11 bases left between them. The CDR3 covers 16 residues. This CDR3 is CASSLLSGLSNQPQHF. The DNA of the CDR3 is TGTGCCAGCAGCTTACTTTCAGGGCTTAGCAATCAGCCCCAGCATTTT.

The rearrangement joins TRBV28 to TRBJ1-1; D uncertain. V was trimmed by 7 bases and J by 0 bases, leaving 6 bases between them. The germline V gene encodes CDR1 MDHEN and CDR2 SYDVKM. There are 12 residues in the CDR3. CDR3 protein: CASTPLNTEAFF. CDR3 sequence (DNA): TGTGCCAGCACCCCCTTGAACACTGAAGCTTTCTTT.

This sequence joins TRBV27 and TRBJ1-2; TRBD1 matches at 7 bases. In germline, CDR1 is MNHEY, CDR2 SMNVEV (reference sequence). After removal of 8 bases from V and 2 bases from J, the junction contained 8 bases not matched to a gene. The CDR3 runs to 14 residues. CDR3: CASRQGIGNYGYTF. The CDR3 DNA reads TGTGCCAGCCGACAGGGCATTGGGAACTATGGCTACACCTTC.

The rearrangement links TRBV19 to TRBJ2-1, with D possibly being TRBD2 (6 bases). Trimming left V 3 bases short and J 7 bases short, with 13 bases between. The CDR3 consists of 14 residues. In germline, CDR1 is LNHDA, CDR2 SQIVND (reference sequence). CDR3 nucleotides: TGTGCCAGTAGTATGGGGGACTCGGCGAATGAGCAGTTCTTC. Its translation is CASSMGDSANEQFF.

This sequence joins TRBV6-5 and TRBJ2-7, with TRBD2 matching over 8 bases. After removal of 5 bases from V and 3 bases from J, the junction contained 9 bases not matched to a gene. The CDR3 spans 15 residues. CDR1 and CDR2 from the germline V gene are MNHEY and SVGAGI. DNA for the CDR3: TGTGCCAGCAGTACTTTAGCGGGGAGCCTCTACGAGCAGTACTTC. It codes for CASSTLAGSLYEQYF.

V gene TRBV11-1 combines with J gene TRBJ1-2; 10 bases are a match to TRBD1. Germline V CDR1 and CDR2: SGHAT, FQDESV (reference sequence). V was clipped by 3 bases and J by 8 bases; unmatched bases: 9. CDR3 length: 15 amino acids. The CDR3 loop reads CASSLGPGTGVGYTF. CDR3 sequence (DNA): TGTGCCAGCAGCTTGGGACCCGGGACAGGGGTCGGCTACACCTTC.

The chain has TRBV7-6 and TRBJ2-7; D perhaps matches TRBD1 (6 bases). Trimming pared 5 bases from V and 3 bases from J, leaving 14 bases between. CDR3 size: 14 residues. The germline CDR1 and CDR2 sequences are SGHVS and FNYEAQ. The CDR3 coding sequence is TGTGCCAGCAGCGGAGGCAGGGGAAACTACGAGCAGTACTTC. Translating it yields CASSGGRGNYEQYF.

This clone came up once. For the CDR3, the DNA is TGTGCCAGCAGCCCGGGACAGATGAACACTGAAGCTTTCTTT. This encodes CASSPGQMNTEAFF. The chain is built from TRBV7-2 and TRBJ1-1, with 7 positions matching TRBD1. Germline values: CDR1 SGHTA, CDR2 FQGNSA. The CDR3 consists of 14 residues. Trimming at V came to 5 bases and at J to 0 bases, leaving 3 bases not matched to a gene.

The CDR3 sequence: CASSQAASYEQYF. CDR3 DNA: TGCGCCAGCAGTCAGGCCGCCTCCTACGAGCAGTACTTC. This chain connects TRBV5-1 to TRBJ2-7; no reliable D call. The CDR3 extends over 13 amino acids. The germline V and J ends were trimmed by 5 bases and 0 bases, with 9 bases remaining between them. Per the germline V gene, CDR1 is SGHRS and CDR2 is YFSETQ. The complete variable domain, with remaining parts taken from reference TRBV5-1 and TRBJ2-7, reads KAGVTQTPRYLIKTRGQQVTLSCSPISGHRSVSWYQQTPGQGLQFLFEYFSETQRNKGNFPGRFSGRQFSNSRSEMNVSTLELGDSALYLCASSQAASYEQYFGPGTRLTVT.

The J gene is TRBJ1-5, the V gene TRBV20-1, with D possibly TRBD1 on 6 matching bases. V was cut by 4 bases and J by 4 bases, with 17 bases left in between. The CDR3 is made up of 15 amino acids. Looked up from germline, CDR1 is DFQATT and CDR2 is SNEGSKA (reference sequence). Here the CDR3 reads CSANDRNRPNQPQHF. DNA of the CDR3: TGCAGTGCTAATGACAGGAACCGACCGAATCAGCCCCAGCATTTT.